The rows below give T cell receptor beta chains drawn from one sample of a study of T cell repertoires in cytomegalovirus infection. From the reads, TCRdb called clonotypes with MiXCR, one entry per CDR3 protein. This table holds some 940,000 distinct CDR3 sequences, around 30% found once. Their cognate antigens are unknown. The specimen comprised cultured CD8+ T cells from PBMCs, sampled from culture after CMV antigen stimulation. These receptors were taken from a human donor in good health (CMV status not recorded). Some clones in this sample may be carry-over from other donors' samples. The CDR3 runs from the conserved cysteine through the conserved F or W. Fields, in order: D gene, J gene, clone size, V gene, CDR3 protein, CDR3 DNA. The D gene is left open where the match is weak. Clone size appears in some rows only: once, few, many, or a class for an expanded clone.

d_call: TRBD1
j_call: TRBJ2-1
clone_size: many
v_call: TRBV6-6
cdr3_aa: CASRDRSYNEQFF
cdr3_nt: TGTGCCAGCCGGGACAGGAGCTACAATGAGCAGTTCTTC

d_call: -
j_call: TRBJ2-1
clone_size: few
v_call: TRBV29-1
cdr3_aa: CSVEGLVSSYNEQFF
cdr3_nt: TGCAGCGTTGAAGGTTTGGTGAGCTCCTACAATGAGCAGTTCTTC

d_call: -
j_call: TRBJ1-6
clone_size: few
v_call: TRBV27
cdr3_aa: CASTTFHF
cdr3_nt: TGTGCCAGCACCACCTTCCACTTT

d_call: -
j_call: TRBJ1-2
clone_size: -
v_call: TRBV7-9
cdr3_aa: CASSAGEGYYGYTF
cdr3_nt: TGTGCCAGCAGCGCTGGCGAAGGGTACTATGGCTACACCTTC

d_call: -
j_call: TRBJ2-1
clone_size: few
v_call: TRBV20-1
cdr3_aa: CSASSGISSYNEQFF
cdr3_nt: TGCAGTGCTAGTTCAGGGATAAGCTCCTACAATGAGCAGTTCTTC

d_call: -
j_call: TRBJ2-4
clone_size: -
v_call: TRBV7-6
cdr3_aa: CASSPGSVAKNIQYF
cdr3_nt: TGTGCCAGCAGCCCCGGGAGTGTAGCCAAAAACATTCAGTACTTC

d_call: -
j_call: TRBJ1-2
clone_size: few
v_call: TRBV6-5
cdr3_aa: CASSYSRLGGYNYGYTF
cdr3_nt: TGTGCCAGCAGTTATTCCCGGCTGGGAGGGTATAACTATGGCTACACCTTC

d_call: -
j_call: TRBJ2-3
clone_size: -
v_call: TRBV14
cdr3_aa: CASSQESPTDTQYF
cdr3_nt: TGTGCCAGCAGCCAAGAATCGCCCACAGATACGCAGTATTTT

d_call: TRBD2
j_call: TRBJ2-2
clone_size: -
v_call: TRBV3-1
cdr3_aa: CATSIAGGRNTGELFF
cdr3_nt: TGTGCCACCTCCATAGCGGGGGGGCGGAACACCGGGGAGCTGTTTTTT

d_call: -
j_call: TRBJ2-3
clone_size: few
v_call: TRBV6-5
cdr3_aa: CASSYSKRLGDTQYF
cdr3_nt: TGTGCCAGCAGTTACTCGAAAAGGTTGGGAGATACGCAGTATTTT

d_call: TRBD1
j_call: TRBJ2-1
clone_size: few
v_call: TRBV4-1
cdr3_aa: CASSQVLDRGLFNEQFF
cdr3_nt: TGCGCCAGCAGCCAAGTTCTAGACAGGGGGCTCTTCAATGAGCAGTTCTTC

d_call: -
j_call: TRBJ1-4
clone_size: -
v_call: TRBV4-1
cdr3_aa: CASSQENPAGNEKLFF
cdr3_nt: TGCGCCAGCAGCCAAGAAAACCCAGCCGGTAATGAAAAACTGTTTTTT

d_call: TRBD1
j_call: TRBJ2-1
clone_size: -
v_call: TRBV27
cdr3_aa: CASSSRGGRPYNEQFF
cdr3_nt: TGTGCCAGCAGCTCCCGAGGGGGCCGGCCCTACAATGAGCAGTTCTTC

d_call: -
j_call: TRBJ2-7
clone_size: -
v_call: TRBV29-1
cdr3_aa: CSVDLGYEQYF
cdr3_nt: TGCAGCGTTGATCTGGGCTACGAGCAGTACTTC

d_call: TRBD1
j_call: TRBJ1-1
clone_size: -
v_call: TRBV12-5
cdr3_aa: CASGFLIRGRSTEAFF
cdr3_nt: TGTGCTAGTGGTTTCTTGATCAGGGGGCGAAGCACTGAAGCTTTCTTT

d_call: TRBD1
j_call: TRBJ1-2
clone_size: -
v_call: TRBV24-1
cdr3_aa: CATSDLPGQGGGYTF
cdr3_nt: TGTGCCACCAGTGACTTACCGGGACAGGGAGGTGGCTACACCTTC

d_call: TRBD1
j_call: TRBJ1-2
clone_size: -
v_call: TRBV20-1
cdr3_aa: CSAMGQRRYGYTF
cdr3_nt: TGCAGTGCTATGGGACAGCGAAGATATGGCTACACCTTC

d_call: -
j_call: TRBJ1-2
clone_size: -
v_call: TRBV7-9
cdr3_aa: CASGRDPYGYTF
cdr3_nt: TGTGCCAGCGGCCGGGACCCCTATGGCTACACCTTC

d_call: -
j_call: TRBJ1-2
clone_size: many
v_call: TRBV4-1
cdr3_aa: CASSPEDRFDGYGYTF
cdr3_nt: TGCGCCAGCAGCCCCGAAGACAGATTCGACGGCTATGGCTACACCTTC

d_call: -
j_call: TRBJ1-1
clone_size: -
v_call: TRBV14
cdr3_aa: CASSQDTIRMDDEAFF
cdr3_nt: TGTGCCAGCAGCCAAGATACGATTCGAATGGATGACGAAGCTTTCTTT

d_call: TRBD1
j_call: TRBJ1-2
clone_size: -
v_call: TRBV12-5
cdr3_aa: CASGWGTASNYGYTF
cdr3_nt: TGTGCTAGTGGTTGGGGGACAGCGTCTAACTATGGCTACACCTTC

d_call: TRBD1
j_call: TRBJ2-5
clone_size: few
v_call: TRBV7-9
cdr3_aa: CASSGHRGEETQYF
cdr3_nt: TGTGCCAGCAGCGGGCACAGGGGTGAGGAGACCCAGTACTTC

d_call: -
j_call: TRBJ1-5
clone_size: few
v_call: TRBV19
cdr3_aa: CASTPWGDDQPQHF
cdr3_nt: TGTGCCAGTACCCCTTGGGGGGATGATCAGCCCCAGCATTTT

d_call: -
j_call: TRBJ2-3
clone_size: -
v_call: TRBV3-1
cdr3_aa: CASSQDGKADTQYF
cdr3_nt: TGTGCCAGCAGCCAAGATGGGAAGGCAGATACGCAGTATTTT

d_call: -
j_call: TRBJ2-2
clone_size: -
v_call: TRBV2
cdr3_aa: CASRAGTDYGELFF
cdr3_nt: TGTGCCAGCAGAGCCGGGACCGACTACGGGGAGCTGTTTTTT

d_call: TRBD2
j_call: TRBJ2-7
clone_size: -
v_call: TRBV28
cdr3_aa: CASETGGGEQYF
cdr3_nt: TGTGCCAGCGAGACGGGGGGAGGCGAGCAGTACTTC

d_call: TRBD1
j_call: TRBJ1-2
clone_size: many
v_call: TRBV12-3/TRBV12-4
cdr3_aa: CASRSDRVYGYTF
cdr3_nt: TGTGCCAGCAGGTCCGACAGGGTCTATGGCTACACCTTC

d_call: -
j_call: TRBJ2-2
clone_size: -
v_call: TRBV28
cdr3_aa: CASSPLGARSNTGELFF
cdr3_nt: TGTGCCAGCAGCCCCCTGGGGGCGCGGTCGAACACCGGGGAGCTGTTTTTT

d_call: -
j_call: TRBJ2-1
clone_size: many
v_call: TRBV7-8
cdr3_aa: CASSLGGVGDNEQFF
cdr3_nt: TGTGCCAGCAGCTTGGGCGGGGTTGGGGACAATGAGCAGTTCTTC

d_call: -
j_call: TRBJ1-1
clone_size: -
v_call: TRBV19
cdr3_aa: CASTTTQANTEAFF
cdr3_nt: TGTGCCAGCACCACAACACAGGCGAACACTGAAGCTTTCTTT

d_call: -
j_call: TRBJ1-6
clone_size: few
v_call: TRBV4-1
cdr3_aa: CASSQVGESYNSPLHF
cdr3_nt: TGCGCCAGCAGCCAAGTAGGGGAATCCTATAATTCACCCCTCCACTTT

d_call: TRBD1
j_call: TRBJ2-7
clone_size: -
v_call: TRBV15
cdr3_aa: CATSSAGQGATYEQYF
cdr3_nt: TGTGCCACCAGCAGCGCAGGACAGGGGGCTACCTACGAGCAGTACTTC

d_call: TRBD1
j_call: TRBJ1-1
clone_size: few
v_call: TRBV7-4
cdr3_aa: CASSTLDRDTEAFF
cdr3_nt: TGTGCCAGCAGCACATTGGACAGGGACACTGAAGCTTTCTTT

d_call: -
j_call: TRBJ1-2
clone_size: -
v_call: TRBV12-3/TRBV12-4
cdr3_aa: CASSNWTNYGYTF
cdr3_nt: TGTGCCAGCAGTAACTGGACTAACTATGGCTACACCTTC

d_call: -
j_call: TRBJ2-1
clone_size: once
v_call: TRBV7-2
cdr3_aa: CANSPRLGEQFF
cdr3_nt: TGTGCCAACAGCCCCCGACTAGGTGAGCAGTTCTTC

d_call: TRBD1
j_call: TRBJ2-7
clone_size: -
v_call: TRBV5-4
cdr3_aa: CASSSDGTGIYEQYF
cdr3_nt: TGTGCCAGCAGCTCGGACGGGACAGGGATCTACGAGCAGTACTTC

d_call: -
j_call: TRBJ1-1
clone_size: -
v_call: TRBV5-4
cdr3_aa: CASSFGEPGVKNTEAFF
cdr3_nt: TGTGCCAGCAGCTTTGGGGAACCCGGAGTTAAAAACACTGAAGCTTTCTTT

d_call: -
j_call: TRBJ2-7
clone_size: many
v_call: TRBV7-6
cdr3_aa: CASSSGGLAPSYEQYF
cdr3_nt: TGTGCCAGCAGCTCAGGGGGGTTGGCTCCCTCTTACGAGCAGTACTTC

d_call: TRBD1
j_call: TRBJ2-7
clone_size: many
v_call: TRBV7-6
cdr3_aa: CASSQLSGQGYEQYF
cdr3_nt: TGTGCCAGCAGCCAACTTTCGGGACAGGGGTACGAGCAGTACTTC

d_call: -
j_call: TRBJ1-2
clone_size: few
v_call: TRBV6-4
cdr3_aa: CASSDSGYGYTF
cdr3_nt: TGTGCCAGCAGTGACTCGGGGTATGGCTACACCTTC

d_call: TRBD1
j_call: TRBJ2-3
clone_size: few
v_call: TRBV12-3/TRBV12-4
cdr3_aa: CASSPRDRGFDTQYF
cdr3_nt: TGTGCCAGCAGTCCCCGGGACAGGGGGTTTGATACGCAGTATTTT

d_call: -
j_call: TRBJ2-5
clone_size: few
v_call: TRBV7-8
cdr3_aa: CASSLVSTKETQYF
cdr3_nt: TGTGCCAGCAGCTTAGTATCCACAAAAGAGACCCAGTACTTC

d_call: TRBD1
j_call: TRBJ2-3
clone_size: -
v_call: TRBV15
cdr3_aa: CATGTVTSTDTQYF
cdr3_nt: TGTGCCACTGGGACAGTTACTAGCACAGATACGCAGTATTTT

d_call: -
j_call: TRBJ2-1
clone_size: -
v_call: TRBV12-5
cdr3_aa: CASGLRLETYNEQFF
cdr3_nt: TGTGCTAGTGGTTTGCGGCTAGAAACCTACAATGAGCAGTTCTTC

d_call: TRBD2
j_call: TRBJ2-1
clone_size: few
v_call: TRBV7-8
cdr3_aa: CASSPGGGDEQFF
cdr3_nt: TGTGCCAGCAGCCCCGGGGGGGGCGATGAGCAGTTCTTC

d_call: TRBD1
j_call: TRBJ2-5
clone_size: few
v_call: TRBV19
cdr3_aa: CASSHQGAVQETQYF
cdr3_nt: TGTGCCAGTAGCCATCAGGGGGCGGTCCAAGAGACCCAGTACTTC

d_call: TRBD2
j_call: TRBJ2-1
clone_size: -
v_call: TRBV7-6
cdr3_aa: CASSSPGLPDNEQFF
cdr3_nt: TGTGCCAGCAGCTCACCGGGACTACCGGACAATGAGCAGTTCTTC

d_call: TRBD1
j_call: TRBJ1-2
clone_size: once
v_call: TRBV24-1
cdr3_aa: CATSDPTGGVGYTF
cdr3_nt: TGTGCCACCAGTGACCCCACAGGGGGGGTTGGCTACACCTTC

d_call: -
j_call: TRBJ2-3
clone_size: -
v_call: TRBV5-6
cdr3_aa: CASSPGLGGGIDTQYF
cdr3_nt: TGTGCCAGCAGCCCCGGATTAGGGGGGGGAATAGATACGCAGTATTTT